What follows are 14 T cell receptor beta chains derived from one specimen sequenced in a study of blood T cell repertoires in COVID-19. The method was immunoSEQ multiplex PCR; TCRdb's version includes in-frame clones alone and lacks a portion of them. The table has 45,000 or so clones, about 82% seen once. Sequencing was done on a sample of peripheral blood. These receptors were taken from a woman aged 55-69 years with acute or convalescent COVID-19.

V and J are TRBV15 and TRBJ1-5; unclear D gene. Germline V gene lookup returns CDR1 LNHNV and CDR2 YYDKDF (reference sequence). This CDR3 is built from 15 residues. V lost 5 bases, J lost 4 bases, and 15 bases lay in between. This CDR3 is CATSPSNLVNQPQHF. CDR3 coding DNA: TGTGCCACCAGCCCCTCGAACCTAGTGAATCAGCCCCAGCATTTT.

This chain joins TRBV18 and TRBJ1-1, with D maybe TRBD1 (6 bases). From germline, CDR1 is KGHSH and CDR2 LQKENI. The CDR3 extends over 16 amino acids. V lost 6 bases, J lost 0 bases, and 17 bases lay in between. Here the CDR3 reads CASSPGHNSLNTEAFF. CDR3 sequence (DNA): TGTGCCAGCTCCCCGGGACATAACAGCTTGAACACTGAAGCTTTCTTT.

This chain joins TRBV5-1 and TRBJ1-2, with a possible D match to TRBD1 (6 bases). The CDR3 spans 15 residues. Trimming removed 3 bases at V and 5 bases at J, with 17 bases between. CDR1 is SGHRS, CDR2 YFSETQ, per germline. The CDR3 region is CASSSSDRLQYGYTF. Written as DNA, the CDR3 is TGCGCCAGCAGCTCCTCTGACAGGCTCCAATATGGCTACACCTTC.

The rearrangement joins TRBV5-1 to TRBJ2-3, with TRBD2 identical over 10 bases. With 4 bases clipped from V and 5 bases from J, the junction kept 10 bases outside the gene matches. Germline loops: CDR1 SGHRS, CDR2 YFSETQ. The CDR3 length is 16 residues. The DNA for the CDR3 is TGCGCCAGCAGCGTAGGGGCTAGCGGGGGACAAGATACGCAGTATTTT. Protein product: CASSVGASGGQDTQYF.

The chain has TRBV3-1 (or the pseudogene TRBV3-2) and TRBJ2-2; TRBD1 agrees at 8 bases. The CDR3 contains 17 residues. The V and J ends lost 1 base and 5 bases, in that order; junction bases with no gene match: 9. The germline V gene has CDR1 LGHDT and CDR2 YNNKEL (reference sequence). The CDR3 DNA sequence: TGTGCCAGCAGCCAAGGGGTAGGACAGGGTTTGACCGGGGAGCTGTTTTTT. This gives the protein CASSQGVGQGLTGELFF.

This chain joins TRBV28 and TRBJ1-5, with D unclear. The germline V gene has CDR1 MDHEN and CDR2 SYDVKM. V was trimmed by 3 bases and J by 6 bases, leaving 15 bases between them. This CDR3 region has 15 residues. In DNA form, the CDR3 reads TGTGCCAGCAGTTTTGAGCGGCGCCGGGGTCAGCCCCAGCATTTT. This sequence encodes CASSFERRRGQPQHF.

The rearrangement joins TRBV6-2 or TRBV6-3 to TRBJ2-1; D perhaps matches TRBD2 (5 bases). Germline CDR1 and CDR2: MNHEY and SVGEGT. The CDR3 extends over 14 amino acids. V was trimmed by 6 bases and J by 10 bases, leaving 19 bases between them. The CDR3 bases are TGTGCCAGCAGCCCAACCATAAGGAGCGGAGAGCAGTTCTTC. Its translation is CASSPTIRSGEQFF.

Only one count was recorded for this clone. The V call is TRBV6-5, the J call TRBJ2-7; 10 nucleotides align to TRBD1. This CDR3 is built from 13 residues. J gave up 6 bases and V 6 bases, and 5 bases lay outside the gene matches. Germline-derived CDR1 and CDR2 are MNHEY and SVGAGI. CDR3 sequence (DNA): TGTGCCAGCAGGAGACAGGGGGCCGGCGAGCAGTACTTC. Translated, it gives CASRRQGAGEQYF.

A single count supports this clone. The chain has TRBV6-1 and TRBJ2-3, with a tentative D call TRBD1 (5 bases). V was cut by 5 bases and J by 15 bases, with 18 bases left in between. The CDR3 runs to 12 residues. Germline V gives CDR1 MNHNS, CDR2 SASEGT. The CDR3 DNA reads as TGTGCCAGCAGTTCAGCCTCGAATAGGGGATATTTT. Translated: CASSSASNRGYF.

CDR3 sequence: CASSSLRGPNYGYTF. CDR3 coding DNA: TGTGCCAGCAGCTCCCTCCGGGGTCCTAACTATGGCTACACCTTC. This chain links TRBV5-8 with TRBJ1-2; no clear D. V shed 3 bases and J shed 0 bases, with 12 bases lying between them. Germline-derived CDR1 and CDR2 are SGHTS and YDEGEE. The CDR3 spans 15 residues.

The V call is TRBV6-5, the J call TRBJ2-5; 10 bases match TRBD2. V dropped 8 bases and J dropped 4; count of bases not matched to a gene: 7. The length of the CDR3 is 14 residues. From germline, CDR1 is MNHEY and CDR2 SVGAGI. The CDR3 loop is CASWSGRARETQYF. The DNA of the CDR3 is TGTGCCAGCTGGAGCGGGAGGGCCAGAGAGACCCAGTACTTC.

V usage is TRBV5-1 and J usage is TRBJ2-1; D perhaps matches TRBD1 (7 bases). CDR1 and CDR2 from the germline V gene are SGHRS and YFSETQ. Trimming left V 3 bases short and J 4 bases short, with 14 bases between. The CDR3 extends over 15 amino acids. The CDR3: CASSSGGIRYNEQFF. The CDR3 DNA is TGCGCCAGCAGCTCAGGGGGGATCCGTTACAATGAGCAGTTCTTC.

The sample holds a few counts of this clone. This chain joins TRBV4-2 and TRBJ2-7; 8 bases agree with TRBD2. CDR1 is LGHNA, CDR2 YNFKEQ, per germline. CDR3 size: 16 residues. V was pared by 0 bases and J by 0 bases, with 4 bases of the junction left unmatched. CDR3 DNA: TGTGCCAGCAGCCAAGATGCCGGGACTAGCTCCTACGAGCAGTACTTC. Translation: CASSQDAGTSSYEQYF.

The V gene is TRBV29-1, the J gene TRBJ1-1; D not certain. The germline gives CDR1 SQVTM, CDR2 ANQGSEA. V lost 7 bases and J 5 bases, leaving 20 bases between the germline ends. The CDR3 consists of 14 residues. The CDR3 DNA reads as TGCAGCGCTTTTCCTGGGAGTGGGGTGACTGAAGCTTTCTTT. Its protein is CSAFPGSGVTEAFF. Together with reference TRBV29-1 and TRBJ1-1, the CDR3 gives the full variable domain: SAVISQKPSRDICQRGTSLTIQCQVDSQVTMMFWYRQQPGQSLTLIATANQGSEATYESGFVIDKFPISRPNLTFSTLTVSNMSPEDSSIYLCSAFPGSGVTEAFFGQGTRLTVV.